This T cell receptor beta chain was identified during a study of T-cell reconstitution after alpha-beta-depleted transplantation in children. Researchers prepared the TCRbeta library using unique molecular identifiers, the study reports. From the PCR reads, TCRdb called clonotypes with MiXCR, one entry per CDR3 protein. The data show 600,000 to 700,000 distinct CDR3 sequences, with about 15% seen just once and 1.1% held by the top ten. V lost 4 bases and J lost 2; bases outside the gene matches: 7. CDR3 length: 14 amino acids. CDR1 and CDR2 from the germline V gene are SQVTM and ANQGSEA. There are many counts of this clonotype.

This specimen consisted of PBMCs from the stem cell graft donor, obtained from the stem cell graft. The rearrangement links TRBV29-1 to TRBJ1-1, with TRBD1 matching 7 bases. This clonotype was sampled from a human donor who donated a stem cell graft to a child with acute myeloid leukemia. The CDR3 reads CSVAQGQLNTEAFF. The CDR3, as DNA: TGCAGCGTTGCCCAGGGACAGCTAAACACTGAAGCTTTCTTT.